The source of this T cell receptor beta chain is a study of blood T cell repertoires in COVID-19. Authors' methods: Amplifying reference gene primers gave estimates of nucleated cell counts. Sequencing was performed with immunoSEQ multiplex PCR; in TCRdb, only in-frame clones are kept and a portion is missing. V, J and clone size derive from that table, while D and trimming were established from the DNA sequence. The table lists about 260,000 clones, about 80% of them singletons. V lost 5 bases and J 2 bases, leaving 6 bases between the germline ends. This CDR3 has 12 residues. Looked up from germline, CDR1 is SGHAT and CDR2 is FQDESV (reference sequence).

V is TRBV11-1 and J is TRBJ1-2; D is uncertain. The sample consisted of peripheral blood. This TCR was sampled from a woman aged 80 or over with acute or convalescent COVID-19. The CDR3 DNA is TGTGCCAGCAGCAATGAGAACTATGGCTACACCTTC. Translation gives CASSNENYGYTF.